The rows below give T cell receptor beta chains drawn from one sample of a study of shared clonotypes between healthy human individuals. Libraries were prepared by immunoSEQ multiplex PCR; TCRdb keeps only in-frame clonotypes and omits some of them. The sample yields 1.6 million or so clones, roughly 98.5% seen once. The sequenced sample consisted of naive CD4+ T cells sorted from blood. These receptor sequences come from a man aged 30 to 39 in good health. Each CDR3 is given with its conserved first and last residue. Fields, in order: clone size, J gene, D gene, V gene, CDR3 DNA, CDR3 protein. D genes are given only for firm matches. Size is omitted from some rows. Given values are once, few, many or a class for expanded clones.

>once|TRBJ2-3|NA|TRBV7-3
TGTGCCAGCAGCTTAACGGATACGCAGTATTTT
CASSLTDTQYF
>NA|TRBJ2-2|NA|TRBV7-9
TGTGCCAGCAGCTTATTTCAAAGGGTTCCCGGGGAGCTGTTTTTT
CASSLFQRVPGELFF
>NA|TRBJ1-2|NA|TRBV12-1
TGTGCCAGCAGCTTTGGGAATAATAGGGCAGACAGTTATGGCTACACCTTC
CASSFGNNRADSYGYTF
>NA|TRBJ1-1|TRBD1|TRBV6-4
TGTGCCAGCAGGGGTGGGACAGGGGCTTTGAACACTGAAGCTTTCTTT
CASRGGTGALNTEAFF
>NA|TRBJ1-1|NA|TRBV6-6
TGTGCCAGCAGTTCCGGGATAGGAGCTTTCTTT
CASSSGIGAFF
>NA|TRBJ1-5|NA|TRBV18
TGTGCCAGCTCACCAGCCGGGGTTAGCAATCAGCCCCAGCATTTT
CASSPAGVSNQPQHF
>NA|TRBJ2-3|TRBD2|TRBV27
TGTGCCAGCAGTCGTTGGTCTAGCGGGAGGGCCAGTGGAGCAGATACGCAGTATTTT
CASSRWSSGRASGADTQYF
>NA|TRBJ2-5|NA|TRBV27
TGTGCCAGCAGTTTAGAGCAAGAGACCCAGTACTTC
CASSLEQETQYF
>once|TRBJ2-3|NA|TRBV5-5
TGTGCCAGCAGCTTACAGGGAGCAGATACGCAGTATTTT
CASSLQGADTQYF
>NA|TRBJ1-1|NA|TRBV25-1
TGTGCCAGCAGTGAATGGGGAACTGAAGCTTTCTTT
CASSEWGTEAFF
>NA|TRBJ2-2|TRBD2|TRBV6-4
TGTGCCAGCAGCCGACTAGCGGGCGGCGGGGCCGGGGAGCTGTTTTTT
CASSRLAGGGAGELFF
>NA|TRBJ1-3|TRBD1|TRBV2
TGTGCCAGCAGACCCTGGGGACAGGGAAACACCATATATTTT
CASRPWGQGNTIYF
>NA|TRBJ2-7|NA|TRBV25-1
TGTGCCAGCAGTATATTGGGCCGGCTCGAGCAGTACTTC
CASSILGRLEQYF
>NA|TRBJ2-7|TRBD2|TRBV19
TGTGCCAGTAGTATGGGACTAGGTCCGTTCGAGCAGTACTTC
CASSMGLGPFEQYF
>once|TRBJ1-2|TRBD1|TRBV5-1
TGCGCCAGCAGCTTGCTGGGACAGGAGATAAATGGCTACACCTTC
CASSLLGQEINGYTF
>NA|TRBJ2-2|TRBD2|TRBV2
TGTGCCAGCAGTGCCATACTAGCGGGAGCGACCGGGGAGCTGTTTTTT
CASSAILAGATGELFF
>NA|TRBJ2-2|NA|TRBV5-1
TGCGCCAGCAGCTTAGGTAGGGCGGCCGGGGAGCTGTTTTTT
CASSLGRAAGELFF
>NA|TRBJ1-5|NA|TRBV7-9
TGTGCCAGCAGCGACACAGGGTTCAATCAGCCCCAGCATTTT
CASSDTGFNQPQHF
>NA|TRBJ1-2|TRBD1|TRBV18
TGTGCCAGCTCACGCGGACAGGGAAGAGCTAACTATGGCTACACCTTC
CASSRGQGRANYGYTF
>NA|TRBJ2-1|TRBD2|TRBV4-1
TGCGCCAGCAGCCAGGGCGATAGGCTGATGAGCGGGAGGACGGTAAATGAGCAGTTCTTC
CASSQGDRLMSGRTVNEQFF
>NA|TRBJ2-2|TRBD2|TRBV5-1
TGCGCCAGCAGCTTAGAACTAGCGGGATTTACCGGGGAGCTGTTTTTT
CASSLELAGFTGELFF
>NA|TRBJ2-7|TRBD1|TRBV11-2
TGTGCCAGCAGCTCCGTCCGGGACAGGTGGTACGAGCAGTACTTC
CASSSVRDRWYEQYF
>NA|TRBJ2-2|TRBD2|TRBV10-2
TGCGCCAGCTTACTTAGCGGGAGAAACGGGGAGCTGTTTTTT
CASLLSGRNGELFF
>NA|TRBJ1-2|NA|TRBV4-1
TGCGCCAGCAGCCAAGCCCAGACCCGGTCGGTTAGCTACACCTTC
CASSQAQTRSVSYTF
>NA|TRBJ2-7|NA|TRBV29-1
TGCAGCGTTGATCTCGGACGCGGGAACGAGCAGTACTTC
CSVDLGRGNEQYF
>NA|TRBJ2-3|NA|TRBV4-3
TGCGCCAGCAGCCAAGTCTCTCGCCTCGAGCACCAGTATTTT
CASSQVSRLEHQYF
>NA|TRBJ1-1|NA|TRBV9
TGTGCCAGCAGCGTAGGCGGACAGAACACTGAAGCTTTCTTT
CASSVGGQNTEAFF
>NA|TRBJ2-2|NA|TRBV7-3
TGTGCCAGCAGCTTGGCCGGGACTTTGAACACCGGGGAGCTGTTTTTT
CASSLAGTLNTGELFF
>NA|TRBJ2-1|NA|TRBV5-4
TGTGCCATCCGGACGGACTACAATGAGCAGTTCTTC
CAIRTDYNEQFF
>NA|TRBJ1-4|NA|TRBV9
TGTGCCAGCAGCCGAAGGCCGACAGAAAAACTGTTTTTT
CASSRRPTEKLFF
>NA|TRBJ2-5|TRBD2|TRBV7-2
TGTGCCAGCAGCTTCCAAGGACTAGCGACAAAGACCCAGTACTTC
CASSFQGLATKTQYF
>NA|TRBJ2-2|NA|TRBV18
TGTGCCAGCTCACAGAACCGCTTGAACACCGGGGAGCTGTTTTTT
CASSQNRLNTGELFF
>NA|TRBJ2-7|TRBD1|TRBV18
TGTGCCAGCTCACCTGGGACAGGGGGGGCCTACGAGCAGTACTTC
CASSPGTGGAYEQYF
>NA|TRBJ2-2|TRBD1|TRBV30
TGTGCCTGGAGCCGACAGGGGGGAAGCGGTTCCGGGGAGCTGTTTTTT
CAWSRQGGSGSGELFF
>NA|TRBJ2-1|TRBD2|TRBV5-1
TGCGCCAGCAGCTTGCTAGCGGAGAACTACAATGAGCAGTTCTTC
CASSLLAENYNEQFF
>NA|TRBJ2-7|TRBD2|TRBV2
TGTGCCAGCAGTGGACTAGCGAGCTCCTACGAGCAGTACTTC
CASSGLASSYEQYF
>NA|TRBJ2-1|NA|TRBV4-1
TGCGCCAGCAGCCAAGATCGAGGGGGAGTTCTGGATGAGCAGTTCTTC
CASSQDRGGVLDEQFF
>NA|TRBJ2-7|TRBD2|TRBV10-1
TGCGCCAGCTCCCCTAGCGGGAGTCCCTACGAGCAGTACTTC
CASSPSGSPYEQYF
>NA|TRBJ2-2|NA|TRBV5-1
TGCGCCAGCAGCTTCGCCAGCGCGAACACCGGGGAGCTGTTTTTT
CASSFASANTGELFF
>NA|TRBJ2-1|NA|TRBV14
TGTGCCAGCAGCCAACAGCCGGGCCCCTACAATGAGCAGTTCTTC
CASSQQPGPYNEQFF
>NA|TRBJ2-7|TRBD1|TRBV2
TGTGCCAGCAGACGGGACAGTTCCTACGAGCAGTACTTC
CASRRDSSYEQYF
>once|TRBJ2-7|TRBD1|TRBV6-6
TGTGCCAGCAGTAGACAGGGGAGCGAGCAGTACTTC
CASSRQGSEQYF
>once|TRBJ1-1|NA|TRBV29-1
TGCAGCGTTGAAGACTTGCCAGGACGGAACACTGAAGCTTTCTTT
CSVEDLPGRNTEAFF
>NA|TRBJ2-5|TRBD1|TRBV18
TGTGCCAGCTCAGCCGACAGGGCCAACAACTTC
CASSADRANNF
>NA|TRBJ1-5|NA|TRBV28
TGTGCCAGCAGTTTAGGAGGACAGCCCCAGCATTTT
CASSLGGQPQHF